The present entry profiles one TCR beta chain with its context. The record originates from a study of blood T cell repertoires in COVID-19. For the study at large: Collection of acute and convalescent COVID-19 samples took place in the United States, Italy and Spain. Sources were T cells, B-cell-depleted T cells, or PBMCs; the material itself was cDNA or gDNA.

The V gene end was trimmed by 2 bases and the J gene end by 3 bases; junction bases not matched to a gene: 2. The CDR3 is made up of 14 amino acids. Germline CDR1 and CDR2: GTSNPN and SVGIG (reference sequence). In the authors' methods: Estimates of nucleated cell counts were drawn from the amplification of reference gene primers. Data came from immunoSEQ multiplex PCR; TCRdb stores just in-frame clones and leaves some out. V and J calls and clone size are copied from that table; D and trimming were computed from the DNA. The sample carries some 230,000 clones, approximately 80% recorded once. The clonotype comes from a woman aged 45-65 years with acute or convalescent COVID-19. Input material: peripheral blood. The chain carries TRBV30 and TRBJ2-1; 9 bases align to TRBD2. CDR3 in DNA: TGTGCCTGGAGTAGCGGGGGGATCTACAATGAGCAGTTCTTC. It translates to CAWSSGGIYNEQFF. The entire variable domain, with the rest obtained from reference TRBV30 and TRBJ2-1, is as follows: SQTIHQWPATLVQPVGSPLSLECTVEGTSNPNLYWYRQAAGRGLQLLFYSVGIGQISSEVPQNLSASRPQDRQFILSSKKLLLSDSGFYLCAWSSGGIYNEQFFGPGTRLTVL.